This T cell receptor (beta chain) emerged from a study of blood T cell repertoires in COVID-19. The length of the CDR3 is 14 residues. J lost 4 bases, V lost 1 base, and 2 bases had no gene match. Germline lookup yields CDR1 SGHVS and CDR2 FNYEAQ. Assay used: immunoSEQ multiplex PCR; TCRdb lists only in-frame clones, some missing. The sample lists approximately 83,000 clones; around 85% were seen once. The clonotype originates from a man aged 50 or older with acute or convalescent COVID-19. Material for sequencing was peripheral blood. The rearrangement uses TRBV7-6 and TRBJ1-2; 8 positions match TRBD1. CDR3 sequence reads: CASSLGQGSYGYTF. CDR3 sequence (DNA): TGTGCCAGCAGCTTAGGACAGGGGAGCTATGGCTACACCTTC.